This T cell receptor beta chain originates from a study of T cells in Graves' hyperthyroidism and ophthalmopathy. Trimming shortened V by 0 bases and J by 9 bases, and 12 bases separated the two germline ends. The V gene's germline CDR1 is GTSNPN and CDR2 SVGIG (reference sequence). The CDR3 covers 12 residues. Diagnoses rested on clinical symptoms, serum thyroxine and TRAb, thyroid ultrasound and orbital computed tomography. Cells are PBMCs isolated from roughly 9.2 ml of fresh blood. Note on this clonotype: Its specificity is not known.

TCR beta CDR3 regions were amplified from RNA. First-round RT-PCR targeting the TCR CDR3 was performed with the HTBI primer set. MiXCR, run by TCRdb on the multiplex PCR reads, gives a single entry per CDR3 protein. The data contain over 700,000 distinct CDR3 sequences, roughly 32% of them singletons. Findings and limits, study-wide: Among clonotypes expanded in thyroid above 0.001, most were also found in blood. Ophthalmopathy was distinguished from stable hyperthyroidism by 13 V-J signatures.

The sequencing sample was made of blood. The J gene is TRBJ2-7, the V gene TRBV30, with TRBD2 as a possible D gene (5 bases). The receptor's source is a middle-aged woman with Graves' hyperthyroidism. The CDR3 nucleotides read TGTGCCTGGAGTGTTGAGGGCGATACGCAGTACTTC. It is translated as CAWSVEGDTQYF.